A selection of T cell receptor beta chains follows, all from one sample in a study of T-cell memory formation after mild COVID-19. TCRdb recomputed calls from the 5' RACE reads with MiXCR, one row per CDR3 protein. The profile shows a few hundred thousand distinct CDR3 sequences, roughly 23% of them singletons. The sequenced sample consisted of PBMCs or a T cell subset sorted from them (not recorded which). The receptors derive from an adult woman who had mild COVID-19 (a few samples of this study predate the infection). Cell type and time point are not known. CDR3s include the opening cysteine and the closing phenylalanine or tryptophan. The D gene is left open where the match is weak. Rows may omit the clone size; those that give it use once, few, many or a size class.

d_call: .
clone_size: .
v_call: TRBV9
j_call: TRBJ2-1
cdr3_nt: TGTGCCAGCAGCGTAGGGTGGGGCTTCAGCTCCTACAATGAGCAGTTCTTC
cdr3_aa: CASSVGWGFSSYNEQFF

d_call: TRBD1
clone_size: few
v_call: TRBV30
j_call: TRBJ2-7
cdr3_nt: TGTGCCTGGAAGGGACAGGGGGCCTACGAGCAGTACTTC
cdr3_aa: CAWKGQGAYEQYF

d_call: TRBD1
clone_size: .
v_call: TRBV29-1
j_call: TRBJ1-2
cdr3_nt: TGCAGCGTTGGGACAGGGTCCTCCCTAGACTATGGCTACACCTTC
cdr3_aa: CSVGTGSSLDYGYTF

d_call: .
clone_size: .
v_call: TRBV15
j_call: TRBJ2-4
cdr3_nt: TGTGCCACCAGCAGAGAAGGGGGGCGCGGTGCCCTAGCCAAAAACATTCAGTACTTC
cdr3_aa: CATSREGGRGALAKNIQYF

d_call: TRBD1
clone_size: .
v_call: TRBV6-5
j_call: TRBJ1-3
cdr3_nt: TGTGCCAGCAGACGTTACAGGGGCGACTCTGGAAACACCATATATTTT
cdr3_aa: CASRRYRGDSGNTIYF

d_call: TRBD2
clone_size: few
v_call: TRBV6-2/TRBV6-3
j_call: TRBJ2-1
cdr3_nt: TGTGCCAGTAATCCGGGACTAAGGTACAATGAGCAGTTCTTC
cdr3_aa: CASNPGLRYNEQFF

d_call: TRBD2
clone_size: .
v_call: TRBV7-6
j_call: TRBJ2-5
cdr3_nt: TGTGCCAGCAGCTTACTACCGGGACTAGCGGGAGGCTCCCAGTCGGTGACCCAGTACTTC
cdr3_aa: CASSLLPGLAGGSQSVTQYF

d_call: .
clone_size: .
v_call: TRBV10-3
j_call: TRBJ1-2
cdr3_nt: TGTGCCATCACCCGGACAGAAAGCGCTACTAACTATGGCTACACCTTC
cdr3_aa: CAITRTESATNYGYTF

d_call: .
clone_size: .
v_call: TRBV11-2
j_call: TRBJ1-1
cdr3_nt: TGTGCCAGCAGCTTAGAGCACAGCCCAACGGCTTTCTTT
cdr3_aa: CASSLEHSPTAFF

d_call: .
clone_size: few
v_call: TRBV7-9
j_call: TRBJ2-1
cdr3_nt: TGTGCCAGCAGCTCAGCCCCTAATAGTTACAATGAGCAGTTCTTC
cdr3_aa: CASSSAPNSYNEQFF

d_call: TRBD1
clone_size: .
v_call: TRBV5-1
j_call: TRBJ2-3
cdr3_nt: TGCGCCAGCAGCATGAGTCCCACAGGGGCTAGCACAGATACGCAGTATTTT
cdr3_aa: CASSMSPTGASTDTQYF

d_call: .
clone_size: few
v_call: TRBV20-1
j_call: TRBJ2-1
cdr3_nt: TGCAGTCCCCGAGAGGGGGTCCATGAGCAGTTCTTC
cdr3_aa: CSPREGVHEQFF

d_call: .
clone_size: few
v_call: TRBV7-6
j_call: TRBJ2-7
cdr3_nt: TGTGCCAGCAGCTTAGCGGTAGCGGATTTCTACGAGCAGTACTTC
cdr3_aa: CASSLAVADFYEQYF

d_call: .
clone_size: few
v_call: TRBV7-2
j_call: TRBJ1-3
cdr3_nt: TGTGCCAGCAGCCCCCGTGTTGGAGCCGGAAACACCATATATTTT
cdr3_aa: CASSPRVGAGNTIYF

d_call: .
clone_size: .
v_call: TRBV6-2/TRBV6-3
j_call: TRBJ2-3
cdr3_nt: TGTGCCAGCAGTCACACCGCGTCGACAGATACGCAGTATTTT
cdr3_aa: CASSHTASTDTQYF

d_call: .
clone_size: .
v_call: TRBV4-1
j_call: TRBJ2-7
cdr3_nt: TGCGCCAGCAGCCAAGTTGAACTAGGGACCTACGAGCAGTACTTC
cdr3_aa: CASSQVELGTYEQYF

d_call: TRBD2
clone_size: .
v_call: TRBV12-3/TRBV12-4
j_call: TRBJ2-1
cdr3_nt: TGTGCCAGCAGTTTGTACGGGGGGTCCTACAATGAGCAGTTCTTC
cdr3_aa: CASSLYGGSYNEQFF

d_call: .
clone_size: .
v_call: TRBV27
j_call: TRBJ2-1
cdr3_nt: TGTGCCAGCAGTGGGTCAGCGGTTTCCTCCTACAATGAGCAGTTCTTC
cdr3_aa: CASSGSAVSSYNEQFF

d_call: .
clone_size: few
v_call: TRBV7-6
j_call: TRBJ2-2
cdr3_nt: TGTGCCAGCAGCTTAGACCGGGCTATCCCCGGGGAGCTGTTTTTT
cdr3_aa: CASSLDRAIPGELFF

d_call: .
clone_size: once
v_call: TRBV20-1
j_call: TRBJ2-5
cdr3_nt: TGCAGTGCCTGCCGGGACACACAAGAGACCCAGTACTTC
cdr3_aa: CSACRDTQETQYF

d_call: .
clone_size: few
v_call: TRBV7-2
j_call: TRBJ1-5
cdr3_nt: TGTGCCAGCAGCTTAGGTCCCGGTCAGGGAAAAGCCCAGCATTTT
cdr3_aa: CASSLGPGQGKAQHF

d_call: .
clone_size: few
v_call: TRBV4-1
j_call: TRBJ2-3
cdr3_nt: TGCGCCAGCAGCCAAGTAGGCAGGGGAGATACGCAGTATTTT
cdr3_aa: CASSQVGRGDTQYF

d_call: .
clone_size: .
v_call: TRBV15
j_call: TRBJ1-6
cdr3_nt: TGTGCCACCTCCCAGGTCCGGGGTAATTCACCCCTCCACTTT
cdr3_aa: CATSQVRGNSPLHF

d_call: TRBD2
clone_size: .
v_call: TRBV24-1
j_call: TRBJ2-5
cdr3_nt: TGTGCCACCAGTGATAGAACTAGCGAACCGTCAGAGACCCAGTACTTC
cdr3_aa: CATSDRTSEPSETQYF

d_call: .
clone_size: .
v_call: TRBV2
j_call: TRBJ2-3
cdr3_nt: TGTGCCAGCAGTGAACAGTGGGGGACAGATACGCAGTATTTT
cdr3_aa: CASSEQWGTDTQYF

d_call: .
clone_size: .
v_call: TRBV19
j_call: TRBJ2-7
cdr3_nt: TGTGCCAGTAGTATAAAGGGTTCCGGCAGGAGCTCCTACGAGCAGTACTTC
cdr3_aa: CASSIKGSGRSSYEQYF

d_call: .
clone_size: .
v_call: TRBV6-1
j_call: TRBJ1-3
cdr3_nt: TGTGCCAACAGTGAAGCTGGGGGGTCAGGAAACACCATATATTTT
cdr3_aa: CANSEAGGSGNTIYF

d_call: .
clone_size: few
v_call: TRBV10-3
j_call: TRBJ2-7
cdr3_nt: TGTGCCATCAGGGTAGACAATTTCGGAGGAGAGCAGTACTTC
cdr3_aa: CAIRVDNFGGEQYF

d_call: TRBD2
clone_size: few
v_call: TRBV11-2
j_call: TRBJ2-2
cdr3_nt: TGTGCCAGCAGCCTAGCGGGGGGGGTCACCGGGGAGCTGTTTTTT
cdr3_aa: CASSLAGGVTGELFF

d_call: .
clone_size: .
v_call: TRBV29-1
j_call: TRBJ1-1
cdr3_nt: TGCAGCGTTGGTTCTACGGGGCACACTGAAGCTTTCTTT
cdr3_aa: CSVGSTGHTEAFF

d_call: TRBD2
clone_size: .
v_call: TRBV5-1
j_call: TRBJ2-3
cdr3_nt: TGCGCCAGCAGCTTGGTACGGGGAGGGGAAGATACGCAGTATTTT
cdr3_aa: CASSLVRGGEDTQYF

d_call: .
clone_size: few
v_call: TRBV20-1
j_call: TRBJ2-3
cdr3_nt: TGCAGTGCTAGAGTAGTTAGCACAGATACGCAGTATTTT
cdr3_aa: CSARVVSTDTQYF

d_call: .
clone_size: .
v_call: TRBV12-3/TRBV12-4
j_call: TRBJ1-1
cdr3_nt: TGTGCCAGCAGCCCGGGATCGGGGGTAGTTGTGACTGAAGCTTTATTT
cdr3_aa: CASSPGSGVVVTEALF

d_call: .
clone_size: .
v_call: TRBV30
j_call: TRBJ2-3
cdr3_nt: TGTGCCTGGAGTGTGAGGGAAAACACAGATACGCAGTATTTT
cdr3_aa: CAWSVRENTDTQYF

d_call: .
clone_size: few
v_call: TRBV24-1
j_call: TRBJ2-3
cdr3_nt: TGTGCCACCAGTGACGCGGGGGCCGGAGATACGCAGTATTTT
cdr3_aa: CATSDAGAGDTQYF

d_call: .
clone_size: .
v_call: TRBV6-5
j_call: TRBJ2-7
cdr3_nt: TGTGCCAGCAGTTACTCGTGGACACAAAGCTCCTACGAGCAGTACTTC
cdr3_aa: CASSYSWTQSSYEQYF

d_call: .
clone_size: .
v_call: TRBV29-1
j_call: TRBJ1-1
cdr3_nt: TGCAGCGTTCAGGTGGTAGGGGGGAACACTGAAGCTTTCTTT
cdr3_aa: CSVQVVGGNTEAFF

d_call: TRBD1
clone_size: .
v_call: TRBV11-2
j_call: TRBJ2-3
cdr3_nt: TGTGCCAGCAGCCTGGACAGGCAGGATACGCAGTATTTT
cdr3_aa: CASSLDRQDTQYF

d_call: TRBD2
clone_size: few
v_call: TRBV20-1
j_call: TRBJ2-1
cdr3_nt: TGCAGTGCTAGAGTGATAATAGCGGGAGGGCCATTCGATGAGCAGTTCTTC
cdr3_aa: CSARVIIAGGPFDEQFF

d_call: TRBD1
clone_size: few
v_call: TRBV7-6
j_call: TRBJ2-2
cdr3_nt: TGTGCCAGCAGCGTATACAGGGGTACGGGCACCGGGGAGCTGTTTTTT
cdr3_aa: CASSVYRGTGTGELFF

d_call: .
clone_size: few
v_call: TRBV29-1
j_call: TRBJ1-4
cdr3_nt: TGCAGCGTCTCTTCAACTAATGAAAAACTGTTTTTT
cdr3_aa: CSVSSTNEKLFF

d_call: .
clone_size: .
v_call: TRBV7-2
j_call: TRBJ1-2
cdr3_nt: TGTGCCAGCAGCTTCGGCCCTCGGGGTAACGGCGACTATGGCTACACCTTC
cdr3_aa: CASSFGPRGNGDYGYTF

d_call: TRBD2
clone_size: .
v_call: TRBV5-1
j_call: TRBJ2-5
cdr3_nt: TGCGCCAGCAGCTTATTTTTTAGCGGGGAAGAGACCCAGTACTTC
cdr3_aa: CASSLFFSGEETQYF

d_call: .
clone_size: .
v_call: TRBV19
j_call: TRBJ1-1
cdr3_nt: TGTGCCAGTAGTATTGGGACATCAAGAAGCACTGAAGCTTTCTTT
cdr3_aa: CASSIGTSRSTEAFF

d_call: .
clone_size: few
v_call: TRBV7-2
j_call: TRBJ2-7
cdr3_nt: TGTGCCAGCAGCTTTGGTCGCGCTCGCCTATCCTACGAGCAGTACTTC
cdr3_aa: CASSFGRARLSYEQYF

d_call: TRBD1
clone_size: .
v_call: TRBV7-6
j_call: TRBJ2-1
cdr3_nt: TGTGCCAGCAGCTTAGCGCTAAGGGGGCACTCCTACAATGAGCAGTTCTTC
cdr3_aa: CASSLALRGHSYNEQFF

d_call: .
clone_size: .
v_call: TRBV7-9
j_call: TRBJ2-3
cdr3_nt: TGTGCCAGCAGCTCGACTAGATTAAGCACAGATACGCAGTATTTT
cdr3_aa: CASSSTRLSTDTQYF

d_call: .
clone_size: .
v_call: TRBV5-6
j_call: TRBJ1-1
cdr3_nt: TGTGCCAGCAGCCTGTCTTTCCAGGGAGTTCCTGAAGCTTTCTTT
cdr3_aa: CASSLSFQGVPEAFF

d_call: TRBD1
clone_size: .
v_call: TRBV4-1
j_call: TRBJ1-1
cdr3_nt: TGCGCCAGCAGCCAAGCCCCGACAGGGGGCGAAGCTTTCTTT
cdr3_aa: CASSQAPTGGEAFF

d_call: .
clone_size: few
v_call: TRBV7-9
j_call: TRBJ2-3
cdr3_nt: TGTGCCAGCAGCTTAGTTGCTAGGCCAGATACGCAGTATTTT
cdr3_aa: CASSLVARPDTQYF

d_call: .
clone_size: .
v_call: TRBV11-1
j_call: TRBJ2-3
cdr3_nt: TGTGCCAGCAGCGAATCACGGGGGCAGAGCACAGATACGCAGTATTTT
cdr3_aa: CASSESRGQSTDTQYF

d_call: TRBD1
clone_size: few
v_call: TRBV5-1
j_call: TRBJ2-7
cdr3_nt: TGCGCCAGCAGCTGGAACACCGGGACAGGGGACAACGAGCAGTACTTC
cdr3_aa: CASSWNTGTGDNEQYF

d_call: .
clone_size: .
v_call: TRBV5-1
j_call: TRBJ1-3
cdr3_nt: TGCGCCAGCAGCTTGGACTCCCCATCTGGAAACACCATATATTTT
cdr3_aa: CASSLDSPSGNTIYF

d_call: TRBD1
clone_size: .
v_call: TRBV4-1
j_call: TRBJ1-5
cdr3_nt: TGCGCCAGCAGCCAAGGCAGGGGGAATCAGCCCCAGCATTTT
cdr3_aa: CASSQGRGNQPQHF

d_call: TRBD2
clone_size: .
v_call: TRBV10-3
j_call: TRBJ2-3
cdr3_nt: TGTGCCATCAGTGGGGGGACTAAACGCACAGATACGCAGTATTTT
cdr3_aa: CAISGGTKRTDTQYF

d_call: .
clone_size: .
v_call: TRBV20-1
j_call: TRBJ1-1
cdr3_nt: TGCAGTGCTAGAGCCCAGAACACTGAAGCTTTCTTT
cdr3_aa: CSARAQNTEAFF

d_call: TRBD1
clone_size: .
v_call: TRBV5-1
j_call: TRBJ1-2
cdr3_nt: TGCGCCAGCAGCTTGGCTCAGGGGGATTATGGCTACACCTTC
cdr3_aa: CASSLAQGDYGYTF

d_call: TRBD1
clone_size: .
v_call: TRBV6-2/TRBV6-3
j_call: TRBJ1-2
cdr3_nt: TGTGCCAGCAGATCGAGGACAGGGAGCTATGGCTACACCTTC
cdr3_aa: CASRSRTGSYGYTF

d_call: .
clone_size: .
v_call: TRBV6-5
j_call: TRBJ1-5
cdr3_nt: TGTGCCAGCAGTTATGGGAGTTGGCAGCCCCAGCATTTT
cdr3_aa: CASSYGSWQPQHF

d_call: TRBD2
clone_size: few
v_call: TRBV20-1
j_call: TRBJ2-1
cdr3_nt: TGCAGTGCTTTGCCGACTAGCGGGAGGGTCGGTGAGCAGTTCTTC
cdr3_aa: CSALPTSGRVGEQFF